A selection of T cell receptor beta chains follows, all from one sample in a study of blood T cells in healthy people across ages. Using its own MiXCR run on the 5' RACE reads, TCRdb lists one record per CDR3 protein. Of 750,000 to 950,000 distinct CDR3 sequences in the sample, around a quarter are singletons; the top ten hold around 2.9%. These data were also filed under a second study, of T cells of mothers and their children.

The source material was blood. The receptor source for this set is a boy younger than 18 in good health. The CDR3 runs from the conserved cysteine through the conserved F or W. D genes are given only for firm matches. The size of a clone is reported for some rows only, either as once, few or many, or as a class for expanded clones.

CDR3 protein: CASSFQGAAEKLFF
CDR3 DNA: TGCGCCAGCAGCTTTCAGGGCGCCGCTGAAAAACTGTTTTTT
V gene: TRBV5-1
clone size: many
J gene: TRBJ1-4
D gene: .

CDR3 protein: CASSLGIRLWPPPDTQYF
CDR3 DNA: TGTGCCAGCAGCTTAGGGATCAGGTTATGGCCCCCCCCAGATACGCAGTATTTT
V gene: TRBV7-8
clone size: few
J gene: TRBJ2-3
D gene: .

CDR3 protein: CASSWPGGGGYNEQFF
CDR3 DNA: TGTGCCAGCAGTTGGCCCGGAGGGGGCGGCTACAATGAGCAGTTCTTC
V gene: TRBV28
clone size: .
J gene: TRBJ2-1
D gene: .

CDR3 protein: CASSPRDSPTYF
CDR3 DNA: TGTGCCAGCTCCCCCCGGGACAGCCCCACGTACTTC
V gene: TRBV18
clone size: few
J gene: TRBJ2-1
D gene: TRBD1

CDR3 protein: CSARNRERTPSGANVLTF
CDR3 DNA: TGCAGTGCTAGGAATCGGGAGCGTACGCCTTCTGGGGCCAACGTCCTGACTTTC
V gene: TRBV20-1
clone size: few
J gene: TRBJ2-6
D gene: .

CDR3 protein: CASSESGALSGNTIYF
CDR3 DNA: TGTGCCAGCAGTGAATCAGGGGCCCTCTCTGGAAACACCATATATTTT
V gene: TRBV25-1
clone size: .
J gene: TRBJ1-3
D gene: .

CDR3 protein: CASSFSETSGRYQETQYF
CDR3 DNA: TGTGCCAGCAGTTTTTCGGAAACTAGCGGCCGTTACCAAGAGACCCAGTACTTC
V gene: TRBV28
clone size: .
J gene: TRBJ2-5
D gene: TRBD2

CDR3 protein: CASSMTNTDTQYF
CDR3 DNA: TGTGCCAGCAGCATGACTAATACAGATACGCAGTATTTT
V gene: TRBV3-1
clone size: few
J gene: TRBJ2-3
D gene: .

CDR3 protein: CASSSLEQYF
CDR3 DNA: TGTGCCAGCAGCTCACTAGAGCAGTACTTC
V gene: TRBV7-9
clone size: .
J gene: TRBJ2-7
D gene: .

CDR3 protein: CSVFTSGDSYEQYF
CDR3 DNA: TGCAGCGTCTTTACTAGCGGGGACTCCTACGAGCAGTACTTC
V gene: TRBV29-1
clone size: .
J gene: TRBJ2-7
D gene: TRBD2

CDR3 protein: CASSSSYGYTDTQYF
CDR3 DNA: TGTGCCAGCAGTTCCTCCTACGGTTACACAGATACGCAGTATTTT
V gene: TRBV27
clone size: .
J gene: TRBJ2-3
D gene: .

CDR3 protein: CASSAGQGLKNGYTF
CDR3 DNA: TGCGCCAGCTCGGCGGGACAGGGCTTAAAGAATGGCTACACCTTC
V gene: TRBV5-1
clone size: .
J gene: TRBJ1-2
D gene: TRBD1

CDR3 protein: CATSDFNPTGELFF
CDR3 DNA: TGTGCCACCAGTGATTTTAATCCCACCGGGGAGCTGTTTTTT
V gene: TRBV24-1
clone size: few
J gene: TRBJ2-2
D gene: .

CDR3 protein: CASSPREGDYGYTF
CDR3 DNA: TGTGCCAGCAGCCCAAGGGAAGGAGACTATGGCTACACCTTC
V gene: TRBV7-9
clone size: many
J gene: TRBJ1-2
D gene: .

CDR3 protein: CAGHRGSYNEQFF
CDR3 DNA: TGTGCCGGCCACAGGGGTTCCTACAATGAGCAGTTCTTC
V gene: TRBV28
clone size: few
J gene: TRBJ2-1
D gene: TRBD1

CDR3 protein: CATGDGELFF
CDR3 DNA: TGTGCCACAGGGGATGGGGAGCTGTTTTTT
V gene: TRBV7-9
clone size: .
J gene: TRBJ2-2
D gene: .

CDR3 protein: CASSVAPFYEQYF
CDR3 DNA: TGTGCCAGCAGCGTAGCTCCTTTCTACGAGCAGTACTTC
V gene: TRBV9
clone size: .
J gene: TRBJ2-7
D gene: .

CDR3 protein: CASSPGLAFYGQYF
CDR3 DNA: TGTGCCAGTAGCCCAGGGCTAGCGTTCTACGGGCAGTACTTC
V gene: TRBV19
clone size: .
J gene: TRBJ2-5
D gene: .

CDR3 protein: CASSVRVSNTEAFF
CDR3 DNA: TGTGCCAGCAGCGTTCGGGTTTCGAACACTGAAGCTTTCTTT
V gene: TRBV7-9
clone size: .
J gene: TRBJ1-1
D gene: .

CDR3 protein: CSAQEMGQSYEQYF
CDR3 DNA: TGCAGTGCCCAAGAGATGGGACAGTCCTACGAGCAGTACTTC
V gene: TRBV20-1
clone size: .
J gene: TRBJ2-7
D gene: TRBD1

CDR3 protein: CSVQPTVGFYEQYF
CDR3 DNA: TGCAGCGTACAGCCGACGGTAGGATTCTACGAGCAGTACTTC
V gene: TRBV29-1
clone size: few
J gene: TRBJ2-7
D gene: .

CDR3 protein: CGTGENIQYF
CDR3 DNA: TGTGGGACGGGGGAAAACATTCAGTACTTC
V gene: TRBV21-1
clone size: few
J gene: TRBJ2-4
D gene: .

CDR3 protein: CASSQISPSSGSSYEQYF
CDR3 DNA: TGCGCCAGCAGCCAAATTTCTCCGTCAAGCGGGAGCAGTTACGAGCAGTACTTC
V gene: TRBV4-1
clone size: few
J gene: TRBJ2-7
D gene: TRBD2

CDR3 protein: CASSLTGGTSGANVLTF
CDR3 DNA: TGCGCCAGCAGCCTGACAGGGGGCACCTCTGGGGCCAACGTCCTGACTTTC
V gene: TRBV5-1
clone size: many
J gene: TRBJ2-6
D gene: TRBD1

CDR3 protein: CASSREQAAFF
CDR3 DNA: TGTGCCAGCAGCCGGGAGCAGGCGGCTTTCTTT
V gene: TRBV3-1
clone size: .
J gene: TRBJ1-1
D gene: .

CDR3 protein: CASSNIGSYEQYF
CDR3 DNA: TGTGCCAGCTCGAACATCGGATCCTACGAGCAGTACTTC
V gene: TRBV11-2
clone size: .
J gene: TRBJ2-7
D gene: .

CDR3 protein: CASSLGTVYSYEQYF
CDR3 DNA: TGTGCCAGCAGTTTAGGGACAGTGTACTCCTACGAGCAGTACTTC
V gene: TRBV28
clone size: many
J gene: TRBJ2-7
D gene: TRBD1

CDR3 protein: CASSRRTGFGQETQYF
CDR3 DNA: TGTGCCAGCAGCCGCCGGACAGGGTTTGGGCAAGAGACCCAGTACTTC
V gene: TRBV11-1
clone size: once
J gene: TRBJ2-5
D gene: TRBD1

CDR3 protein: CSARGSGTSGPGELFF
CDR3 DNA: TGCAGTGCTAGGGGATCCGGGACTAGCGGCCCCGGGGAGCTGTTTTTT
V gene: TRBV20-1
clone size: once
J gene: TRBJ2-2
D gene: TRBD2

CDR3 protein: CASSLSHNTGELFF
CDR3 DNA: TGTGCCAGCAGCTTATCCCACAACACCGGGGAGCTGTTTTTT
V gene: TRBV7-3
clone size: few
J gene: TRBJ2-2
D gene: .

CDR3 protein: CASSFGTFGEKLFF
CDR3 DNA: TGTGCCAGCAGTTTTGGTACCTTCGGGGAAAAACTGTTTTTT
V gene: TRBV28
clone size: few
J gene: TRBJ1-4
D gene: .

CDR3 protein: CSARDFKETQYF
CDR3 DNA: TGCAGTGCTCGGGACTTCAAAGAGACCCAGTACTTC
V gene: TRBV20-1
clone size: .
J gene: TRBJ2-5
D gene: .

CDR3 protein: CASAGGEQYF
CDR3 DNA: TGTGCCAGCGCTGGCGGCGAGCAGTACTTC
V gene: TRBV7-9
clone size: .
J gene: TRBJ2-7
D gene: .

CDR3 protein: CASSTDRDNQPQHF
CDR3 DNA: TGTGCCAGCAGTACTGACAGGGACAATCAGCCCCAGCATTTT
V gene: TRBV27
clone size: many
J gene: TRBJ1-5
D gene: TRBD1

CDR3 protein: CASSLPGTANNEQFF
CDR3 DNA: TGCGCCAGCAGCCTCCCCGGGACAGCGAACAATGAGCAGTTCTTC
V gene: TRBV10-2
clone size: .
J gene: TRBJ2-1
D gene: TRBD1

CDR3 protein: CASSSPRDRGRRGYTF
CDR3 DNA: TGCGCCAGCAGCTCCCCCCGGGACAGGGGGCGTCGAGGCTACACCTTC
V gene: TRBV5-1
clone size: .
J gene: TRBJ1-2
D gene: TRBD1

CDR3 protein: CASTTGQGFEKLFF
CDR3 DNA: TGTGCCAGCACTACGGGACAGGGGTTTGAAAAACTGTTTTTT
V gene: TRBV19
clone size: few
J gene: TRBJ1-4
D gene: TRBD1

CDR3 protein: CASSPGFYEQYF
CDR3 DNA: TGTGCCAGCAGCCCAGGGTTCTACGAGCAGTACTTC
V gene: TRBV12-3/TRBV12-4
clone size: many
J gene: TRBJ2-7
D gene: .

CDR3 protein: CASSPRDPYEQYF
CDR3 DNA: TGTGCCAGCAGCCCAAGGGACCCCTACGAGCAGTACTTT
V gene: TRBV3-1
clone size: .
J gene: TRBJ2-7
D gene: .

CDR3 protein: CASSSTSGGYYEQYF
CDR3 DNA: TGTGCCAGCAGTTCAACTAGCGGGGGTTACTACGAGCAGTACTTC
V gene: TRBV7-2
clone size: .
J gene: TRBJ2-7
D gene: TRBD2

CDR3 protein: CASSQDTGPSAAEKEETQYF
CDR3 DNA: TGTGCCAGCAGCCAAGATACGGGCCCATCGGCAGCGGAAAAGGAAGAGACCCAGTACTTC
V gene: TRBV4-2
clone size: few
J gene: TRBJ2-5
D gene: .

CDR3 protein: CAISEGGAQQETQYF
CDR3 DNA: TGTGCCATCAGTGAGGGGGGAGCGCAGCAAGAGACCCAGTACTTC
V gene: TRBV10-3
clone size: .
J gene: TRBJ2-5
D gene: .

CDR3 protein: CASSPRVSSDTQYF
CDR3 DNA: TGTGCCAGCAGCCCACGGGTCAGCTCAGATACGCAGTATTTT
V gene: TRBV6-5
clone size: few
J gene: TRBJ2-3
D gene: .

CDR3 protein: CSAKTSGGAFSYEQYF
CDR3 DNA: TGCAGTGCCAAGACTAGCGGGGGAGCCTTCTCCTACGAGCAGTACTTC
V gene: TRBV20-1
clone size: .
J gene: TRBJ2-7
D gene: TRBD2